This TCR beta chain is from a study of cytotoxic CD8 clonotypes in ibrutinib-treated CLL. In the study overall: Approximately 25 partial and 2 complete responses; at median approximately 6 years, about 14 remitted, about 12 progressed. After treatment lasting a median 12 months, range 6 to 36, response samples were collected.

Remarks on this clone: Its antigen remains unidentified.

General observations from the study: Age-matched healthy donor levels were exceeded by baseline clonality, which tracked circulating CD8+ T-cell counts. Clonality went up at the time of ibrutinib response, stayed stable in sustained remission, and later dropped back toward its baseline level at progression.

Clones were sequenced by immunoSEQ multiplex PCR, and TCRdb holds only the in-frame ones, with some missing. The sample records approximately 320,000 clones, over 60% being singletons. V lost 1 base and J lost 4, with 16 bases in between. This CDR3 is built from 15 residues. Germline V gives CDR1 SQVTM, CDR2 ANQGSEA. This TCR was recovered from a human donor with chronic lymphocytic leukemia. Material: PBMCs, obtained after 36 months of ibrutinib treatment. The rearrangement links TRBV29-1 to TRBJ2-5; no definite D call. The chain's CDR3 is CSVEALASPGETQYF. The CDR3 bases are TGCAGCGTTGAAGCCTTGGCTAGTCCGGGAGAGACCCAGTACTTC.